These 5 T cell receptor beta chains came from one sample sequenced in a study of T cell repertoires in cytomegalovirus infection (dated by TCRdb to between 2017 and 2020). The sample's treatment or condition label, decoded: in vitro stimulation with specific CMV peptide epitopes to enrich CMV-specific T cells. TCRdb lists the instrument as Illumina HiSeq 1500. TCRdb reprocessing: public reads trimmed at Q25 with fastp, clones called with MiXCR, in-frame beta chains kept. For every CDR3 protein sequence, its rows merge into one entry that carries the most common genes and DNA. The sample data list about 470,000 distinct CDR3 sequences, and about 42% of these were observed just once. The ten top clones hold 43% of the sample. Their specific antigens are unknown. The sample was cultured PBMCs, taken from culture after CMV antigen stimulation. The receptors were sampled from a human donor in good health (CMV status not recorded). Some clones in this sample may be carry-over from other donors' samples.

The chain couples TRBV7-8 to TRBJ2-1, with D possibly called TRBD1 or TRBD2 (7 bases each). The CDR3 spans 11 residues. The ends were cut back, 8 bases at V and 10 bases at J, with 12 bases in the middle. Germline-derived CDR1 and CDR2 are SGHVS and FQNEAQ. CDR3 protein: CASQGGREQFF. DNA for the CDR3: TGTGCCAGCCAGGGGGGGCGAGAGCAGTTCTTC.

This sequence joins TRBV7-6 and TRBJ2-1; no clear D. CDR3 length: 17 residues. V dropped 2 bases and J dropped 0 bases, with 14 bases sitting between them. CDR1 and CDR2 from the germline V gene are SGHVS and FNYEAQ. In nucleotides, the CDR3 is TGTGCCAGCAGCTTAAGACCCGGGCCTAGCTCCTACAATGAGCAGTTCTTC. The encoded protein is CASSLRPGPSSYNEQFF. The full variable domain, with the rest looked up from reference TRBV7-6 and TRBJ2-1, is GAGVSQSPRYKVTKRGQDVALRCDPISGHVSLYWYRQALGQGPEFLTYFNYEAQQDKSGLPNDRFSAERPEGSISTLTIQRTEQRDSAMYRCASSLRPGPSSYNEQFFGPGTRLTVL.

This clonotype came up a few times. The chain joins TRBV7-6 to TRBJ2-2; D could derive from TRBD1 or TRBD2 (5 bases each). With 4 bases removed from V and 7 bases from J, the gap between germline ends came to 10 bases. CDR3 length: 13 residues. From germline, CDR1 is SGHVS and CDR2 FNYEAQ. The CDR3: CASSSGRSGELFF. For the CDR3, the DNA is TGTGCCAGCAGCTCGGGACGGAGCGGGGAGCTGTTTTTT.

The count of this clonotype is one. For the CDR3, the DNA is TGTGCCAGCAGCCCTCGGGAGACCACCGGGGAGCTGTTTTTT. It codes for CASSPRETTGELFF. The chain links TRBV6-6 to TRBJ2-2, with a weak D call TRBD2 (6 bases). The CDR3 covers 14 residues. V lost 6 bases and J lost 4, with 12 bases in between. Looked up from germline, CDR1 is MNHNY and CDR2 is SVGAGI (reference sequence).

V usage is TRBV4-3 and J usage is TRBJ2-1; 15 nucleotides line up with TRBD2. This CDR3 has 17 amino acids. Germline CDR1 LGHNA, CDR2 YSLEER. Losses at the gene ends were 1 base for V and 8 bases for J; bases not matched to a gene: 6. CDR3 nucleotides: TGCGCCAGCAGCCAAGTTGGACTAGCGGGAGGGCGGGATGAGCAGTTCTTC. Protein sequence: CASSQVGLAGGRDEQFF.